This T cell receptor beta chain was identified in a study of T cell changes during pregnancy in multiple sclerosis. Repertoires were generated with immunoSEQ multiplex PCR, while TCRdb's copy carries only in-frame clones and drops some. The repertoire consists of approximately 50,000 clones, with approximately 94% occurring once and the leading ten covering roughly 0.34%. V shed 9 bases and J 0 bases; nucleotides not matched to a gene: 3. Per the germline V gene, CDR1 is ENHRY and CDR2 is SYGVKD. This CDR3 region has 13 residues. The sequence was collected from a female donor with multiple sclerosis, enrolled in a pregnancy study. This rearrangement joins TRBV10-3 to TRBJ1-1, with 8 bases aligning to TRBD1. The material sequenced was CD4+ T cells from peripheral blood mononuclear cells, taken in the third trimester of pregnancy. In nucleotides, the CDR3 is TGTGCCATTCGGACAGGGCTGAACACTGAAGCTTTCTTT. It encodes CAIRTGLNTEAFF.